Detailed here is one T cell receptor (beta chain). Its antigen is currently unknown. The sample comes from a study of beta chain features in type 1 diabetes. Study-wide findings and caveats: Within patients, naive, central memory and Treg TCRB repertoires seemed more similar than within healthy donors. Among all four CD4+ subsets, Type 1 diabetes patients had TCRB CDR3s that were moderately but significantly shorter.

CDR1 and CDR2 from the germline V gene are LGHNA and YSLEER. The V and J ends lost 0 bases and 7 bases respectively, with 12 bases between them. CDR3 length: 14 amino acids. TCRB transcripts that were expressed got sequenced, as all of the isolated RNA had been reverse transcribed. Profiling relied on immunoSEQ multiplex PCR, and the TCRdb table lists in-frame clones only, not all of them. Seen here are over 55,000 clones, roughly 50% observed once, and the top ten hold 2.6%. Sequenced input: Tregs from blood. This sequence joins TRBV4-3 and TRBJ1-1, with a tentative D call TRBD1 (6 bases). The source is a woman in her 40s with type 1 diabetes. The CDR3 spells CASSQDRGISEAFF. In DNA, the CDR3 is TGCGCCAGCAGCCAAGACAGGGGAATCAGTGAAGCTTTCTTT.